These 27 T cell receptor beta chains originate from one sample sequenced in a study of blood T cell repertoires in COVID-19. TCRdb's copy holds only in-frame clones and misses some; the assay was immunoSEQ multiplex PCR. The sample comprises about 60,000 clones, 76% of which are singletons, and around 20% rests with the top ten. The sequencing sample was made of peripheral blood. All receptors come from a man aged 45-60 years with active or convalescent COVID-19.

This chain links TRBV7-2 with TRBJ2-7; the D gene is possibly TRBD1 (6 bases). CDR1 is SGHTA, CDR2 FQGNSA, per germline. Trimming took 5 bases from V and 4 from J, leaving 15 bases between them. The CDR3 totals 14 residues. This CDR3 reads CASSKGGAAYEQYF. The CDR3, as DNA: TGTGCCAGCAGCAAAGGGGGAGCCGCTTACGAGCAGTACTTC.

V is TRBV11-2 and J is TRBJ2-7; 14 nucleotides align to TRBD2. CDR1 is SGHAT, CDR2 FQNNGV, per germline. The trim removed 3 bases at V and 2 bases at J, leaving 0 bases unmatched. The CDR3 has 15 amino acids. CDR3 in DNA: TGTGCCAGCAGCTTGACTAGCGGGGGGGCCTACGAGCAGTACTTC. Its translation: CASSLTSGGAYEQYF.

By its share, this clone is medium-sized (0.01 to 0.1%). The chain joins TRBV19 to TRBJ1-1; a weak D match, TRBD1 (6 bases). Trimming shortened V by 11 bases and J by 10 bases, and 23 bases separated the two germline ends. CDR1 and CDR2 from the germline V gene are LNHDA and SQIVND (reference sequence). CDR3 length equals 13 residues. CDR3 sequence reads: CARHVGEGGGAFF. The DNA for the CDR3 is TGTGCCCGCCATGTGGGGGAGGGGGGGGGAGCTTTCTTT.

The chain couples TRBV19 to TRBJ1-1, with 7 bases that match TRBD1. CDR3 length equals 14 residues. V dropped 2 bases and J dropped 3; count of bases not matched to a gene: 3. Germline lookup yields CDR1 LNHDA and CDR2 SQIVND (reference sequence). The CDR3 DNA is TGTGCCAGTAGTATAAAGGGGGCGCACACTGAAGCTTTCTTT. Its translation is CASSIKGAHTEAFF. The variable domain in full, with the rest retrieved from reference TRBV19 and TRBJ1-1, is DGGITQSPKYLFRKEGQNVTLSCEQNLNHDAMYWYRQDPGQGLRLIYYSQIVNDFQKGDIAEGYSVSREKKESFPLTVTSAQKNPTAFYLCASSIKGAHTEAFFGQGTRLTVV.

In DNA form, the CDR3 reads TGTGCCAGCTCACCGGAGCTGACTAATGAAAAACTGTTTTTT. Protein sequence: CASSPELTNEKLFF. The V call is TRBV18, the J call TRBJ1-4, with D uncertain. The germline gives CDR1 KGHSH, CDR2 LQKENI. V lost 3 bases to trimming and J lost 2 bases, with 7 bases between them. This CDR3 comprises 14 residues. The variable domain in full, completed from reference TRBV18 and TRBJ1-4, reads NAGVMQNPRHLVRRRGQEARLRCSPMKGHSHVYWYRQLPEEGLKFMVYLQKENIIDESGMPKERFSAEFPKEGPSILRIQQVVRGDSAAYFCASSPELTNEKLFFGSGTQLSVL.

The V call is TRBV7-2, the J call TRBJ1-1; D is uncertain. The CDR3 sequence is 14 residues long. Germline V gene sequence: CDR1 SGHTA, CDR2 FQGNSA. V gave up 0 bases and J gave up 4 bases, with 9 bases separating them. The CDR3 DNA sequence: TGTGCCAGCAGCTTAGCCAGGCTCAGCACTGAAGCTTTCTTT. Protein product: CASSLARLSTEAFF.

A few counts support this clone. V usage is TRBV23-1 and J usage is TRBJ2-1; 13 positions agree with TRBD2. TRBV23-1 is an ORF, and what it does is uncertain. The CDR3 runs 14 residues. The junction had 4 bases not matched to a gene; V was cut back by 6 bases and J by 8 bases. The CDR3, as DNA: TGCGCCAGCAGCGGGACTAGCGGGATCGATGAGCAGTTCTTC. This encodes CASSGTSGIDEQFF.

The chain joins TRBV7-2 to TRBJ2-5; maybe TRBD2 (6 bases). V lost 5 bases to trimming and J lost 3 bases, with 13 bases between them. The CDR3 is made up of 14 amino acids. Germline CDR1 and CDR2: SGHTA and FQGNSA. This CDR3 is CASSPSQREETQYF. The DNA for the CDR3 is TGTGCCAGCAGCCCAAGTCAGCGGGAAGAGACCCAGTACTTC.

This clone came up once. The genes are TRBV15 and TRBJ2-1; 8 nucleotides line up with TRBD2. This CDR3 region has 15 residues. V lost 4 bases to trimming and J lost 5 bases; unmatched junction nucleotides: 7. Looked up from germline, CDR1 is LNHNV and CDR2 is YYDKDF (reference sequence). CDR3 amino acids: CATSTAGEFNNEQFF. DNA for the CDR3: TGTGCCACCAGCACAGCGGGAGAGTTTAACAATGAGCAGTTCTTC.

CDR3 nucleotides: TGTGCCAGCTCACCCCCCATTGAGGGAAACACCATATATTTT. Its translation: CASSPPIEGNTIYF. The chain employs TRBV18 and TRBJ1-3; D not resolved. The CDR3 totals 14 residues. Germline-derived CDR1 and CDR2 are KGHSH and LQKENI. The V gene lost 3 bases and the J gene lost 4 bases, with 10 bases spanning the gap.

There are a few counts of this clone. The V and J genes are TRBV19 and TRBJ1-2, with 8 positions matching TRBD1. This CDR3 has 17 amino acids. CDR1 and CDR2 (germline): LNHDA, SQIVND (reference sequence). Germline trimming cut 7 bases from V and 1 base from J; bases unmatched to any gene: 14. In DNA, the CDR3 is TGTGCCAGTACCCGGGACAGGACGTTTATTCATAACTATGGCTACACCTTC. This gives the protein CASTRDRTFIHNYGYTF.

This chain connects TRBV9 to TRBJ2-5; perhaps TRBD1 as D (5 bases). The CDR3 extends over 14 amino acids. Trimming cost V 7 bases and J 3 bases, with 16 bases left between them. Germline CDR1 is SGDLS and CDR2 is YYNGEE. In DNA form, the CDR3 reads TGTGCCAGCCCGGATAGGAAAGGGGAAGAGACCCAGTACTTC. Translated, it gives CASPDRKGEETQYF.

In this sample, this clone turned up many times. The V and J genes are TRBV2 and TRBJ2-3, with TRBD2 identical over 13 bases. Trimming cost V 11 bases and J 1 base; bases outside gene matches: 0. Germline V gene lookup returns CDR1 SNHLY and CDR2 FYNNEI. The CDR3 consists of 13 residues. The DNA for the CDR3 is TGTGCCGGACTAGCGGGAGGCACAGATACGCAGTATTTT. Residues: CAGLAGGTDTQYF. Supplemented by reference TRBV2 and TRBJ2-3, the full variable domain reads EPEVTQTPSHQVTQMGQEVILRCVPISNHLYFYWYRQILGQKVEFLVSFYNNEISEKSEIFDDQFSVERPDGSNFTLKIRSTKLEDSAMYFCAGLAGGTDTQYFGPGTRLTVL.

A few counts support this clone. The chain joins TRBV7-9 to TRBJ1-2; TRBD1 is a possible D gene (6 bases). Trimming took off 5 bases at V and 6 bases at J, with 25 bases between the two ends. The CDR3 contains 17 residues. The germline V gene has CDR1 SEHNR and CDR2 FQNEAQ (reference sequence). The DNA of the CDR3 is TGTGCCAGCAGCCTATCTTGGGACACGCTAAATACGAATGGCTACACCTTC. This codes for CASSLSWDTLNTNGYTF.

The chain is built from TRBV12-3 or TRBV12-4 and TRBJ1-1; no definite D call. V was shortened by 2 bases and J by 2 bases, with 6 bases between the two germline ends. The CDR3 is made up of 13 amino acids. For the CDR3, the DNA is TGTGCCAGCAGTTTATCATTTAACACTGAAGCTTTCTTT. Translated, it gives CASSLSFNTEAFF.

This clone has a single count. The CDR3: CASGTRASDEQFF. As DNA, the CDR3 is TGCGCCAGCGGGACTAGGGCTTCGGATGAGCAGTTCTTC. The rearrangement links TRBV5-1 to TRBJ2-1; TRBD2 matches at 8 bases. V gave up 7 bases and J gave up 8 bases; unmatched junction bases: 8. CDR1 is SGHRS, CDR2 YFSETQ, per germline. The CDR3 sequence is 13 residues long.

This sequence joins TRBV10-3 and TRBJ1-1, with D maybe TRBD1 (5 bases). This CDR3 is built from 14 residues. Germline lookup yields CDR1 ENHRY and CDR2 SYGVKD. V was clipped by 3 bases and J by 1 base, with 9 bases between them. CDR3 region: CAISDLGENTEAFF. CDR3 sequence (DNA): TGTGCCATCAGTGATCTAGGGGAGAACACTGAAGCTTTCTTT.

The J gene is TRBJ1-1, the V gene TRBV11-2, with D maybe TRBD1 (5 bases). V shed 3 bases and J shed 3 bases, with 11 bases lying between them. The germline CDR1 and CDR2 sequences are SGHAT and FQNNGV. The CDR3 consists of 14 residues. DNA for the CDR3: TGTGCCAGCAGCTTCCAGGGAGGAGACACTGAAGCTTTCTTT. Protein product: CASSFQGGDTEAFF.

The V gene is TRBV7-9, the J gene TRBJ2-6; a weak D match, TRBD2 (5 bases). Germline CDR1 reads SEHNR; CDR2 reads FQNEAQ (reference sequence). The V end lost 5 bases, the J end lost 2 bases, and 10 bases lay between the germline ends. This CDR3 comprises 15 residues. The CDR3 loop reads CASSERRTGANVLTF. The CDR3 DNA follows: TGTGCCAGCAGCGAGAGGAGGACTGGGGCCAACGTCCTGACTTTC.

The chain couples TRBV6-5 to TRBJ2-1, with D possibly being TRBD1 (6 bases). CDR3 length: 16 amino acids. V lost 0 bases and J 0 bases, leaving 9 bases between the germline ends. Germline CDR1 is MNHEY and CDR2 is SVGAGI. This chain's CDR3 is CASSYSDSHSYNEQFF. DNA for the CDR3: TGTGCCAGCAGTTACTCGGACAGCCACTCCTACAATGAGCAGTTCTTC.

The chain couples TRBV3-1 (or the pseudogene TRBV3-2) to TRBJ2-2; 7 bases map to TRBD2. Germline CDR1 and CDR2: LGHDT and YNNKEL (reference sequence). After removal of 2 bases from V and 9 bases from J, the junction contained 6 bases not matched to a gene. This CDR3 spans 14 amino acids. The DNA for the CDR3 is TGTGCCAGCAGCCAAATTGGGGAGGGAAGGGAGCTGTTTTTT. Translating gives CASSQIGEGRELFF.

The sample holds a few counts of this clone. The chain has TRBV5-6 and TRBJ2-3; TRBD2 matches 11 bases. The length of the CDR3 is 17 residues. Trimming took 6 bases from V and 0 from J; bases not matched to a gene: 9. The germline V gene has CDR1 SGHDT and CDR2 YYEEEE. The CDR3 DNA follows: TGTGCCAGCACCGAGGGACTAGCGGATTTTAGCACAGATACGCAGTATTTT. This sequence encodes CASTEGLADFSTDTQYF.

This clone has more than one count but fewer than ten. The chain recombines TRBV4-2 with TRBJ2-3; 9 nucleotides line up with TRBD2. The CDR3 extends over 17 amino acids. V lost 5 bases, J lost 0 bases, and 9 bases stayed unmatched. From germline, CDR1 is LGHNA and CDR2 YNFKEQ. The CDR3 here is CASSTTTSGASTDTQYF. Here the CDR3 DNA reads TGTGCCAGCAGCACCACGACTAGCGGAGCTAGCACAGATACGCAGTATTTT.

This sequence joins TRBV2 and TRBJ1-4, with D unclear. The V gene lost 6 bases and the J gene lost 13 bases, with 15 bases spanning the gap. Germline V gene data show CDR1 as SNHLY and CDR2 as FYNNEI. The CDR3 sequence is 12 residues long. CDR3 bases: TGTGCCAGCAGGGAGGTGGAGGAAGCACTGTTTTTT. Translated: CASREVEEALFF. The full variable domain, completed using reference TRBV2 and TRBJ1-4, is EPEVTQTPSHQVTQMGQEVILRCVPISNHLYFYWYRQILGQKVEFLVSFYNNEISEKSEIFDDQFSVERPDGSNFTLKIRSTKLEDSAMYFCASREVEEALFFGSGTQLSVL.

The chain has TRBV3-1 (or the pseudogene TRBV3-2) and TRBJ2-7; 9 nucleotides align to TRBD1. CDR1 and CDR2 from the germline V gene are LGHDT and YNNKEL (reference sequence). The CDR3 loop spans 14 amino acids. Trimming cost V 4 bases and J 5 bases; bases outside gene matches: 6. CDR3 sequence (DNA): TGTGCCAGCAGCCTTCGACAGGGGGGCAACGAGCAGTACTTC. Its translation: CASSLRQGGNEQYF.

This clone was seen more than once but under ten times. V gene TRBV7-2 combines with J gene TRBJ2-3; TRBD2 is a possible D gene (5 bases). The CDR3 is 15 amino acids. CDR1 is SGHTA and CDR2 is FQGNSA in the germline V gene. V lost 1 base and J lost 2, with 10 bases in between. DNA of the CDR3: TGTGCCAGCAGCTTAGTGCGGGCGGCCACAGATACGCAGTATTTT. Amino acid sequence: CASSLVRAATDTQYF.

The rearrangement links TRBV5-6 to TRBJ2-2, with 7 bases fitting TRBD1. The germline V gene has CDR1 SGHDT and CDR2 YYEEEE. V dropped 6 bases and J dropped 5; count of bases not matched to a gene: 13. The CDR3 runs 16 residues. The CDR3 loop is CASNDLPGQRTGELFF. The DNA for the CDR3 is TGTGCCAGCAACGACCTTCCGGGACAGAGAACCGGGGAGCTGTTTTTT.